This is a list of T cell receptor beta chains from one sample in a study of beta chain features in type 1 diabetes. Libraries were prepared by immunoSEQ multiplex PCR; TCRdb keeps only in-frame clonotypes and omits some of them. The sample holds a few hundred thousand clones, 14% seen once. Sequencing was performed on central memory CD4+ T cells from blood. The receptors were sampled from a man between 25 and 39 years old in good health. Each CDR3 is given with its conserved first and last residue. The D gene is left open where the match is weak. Size values are once, few and many counts, or a class for expanded clones, and some rows have none.

j_call clone_size v_call d_call cdr3_nt cdr3_aa
TRBJ2-1 many TRBV18 . TGTGCCAGCTCACCCCAAAGGCAACAGGCTAATGAGCAGTTCTTC CASSPQRQQANEQFF
TRBJ2-7 . TRBV5-6 TRBD1 TGTGCCAGCAGCGGACAGGGCGAGCAGTACTTC CASSGQGEQYF
TRBJ1-5 . TRBV5-1 . TGCGCCAGCAGCTTAGGGGTAAGCAATCAGCCCCAGCATTTT CASSLGVSNQPQHF
TRBJ2-7 . TRBV6-1 . TGTGCCAGCAGAACACCCCTGGGCAGGGGCCACGAGCAGTACTTC CASRTPLGRGHEQYF
TRBJ2-7 . TRBV11-2 . TGTGCCAGCAGCTTGTGGCGGCCGACTCTCCCCTACGAGCAGTACTTC CASSLWRPTLPYEQYF
TRBJ1-1 . TRBV7-7 . TGTGCCAGCAGCTTAGTGGCGGAAGCTTTCTTT CASSLVAEAFF
TRBJ2-1 few TRBV11-2 . TGTGCCAGCAGCTTAGTCCAGCCCCCTGGGGAGCAGTTCTTC CASSLVQPPGEQFF
TRBJ2-2 few TRBV13 . TGTGCCAGCAGCTTAGCGGGAAACACCGGGGAGCTGTTTTTT CASSLAGNTGELFF
TRBJ2-3 . TRBV7-2 TRBD2 TGTGCCAGCATCTGGCGGGGGGGTACAGATACGCAGTATTTT CASIWRGGTDTQYF
TRBJ2-5 few TRBV7-3 . TGTGCCAGCAGCCCCGGTAGCAGATCTGAGACCCAGTACTTC CASSPGSRSETQYF
TRBJ1-6 . TRBV27 . TGTGCCAGCAGTTTATCAGGGGTCGGGAATTCACCCCTCCACTTT CASSLSGVGNSPLHF
TRBJ2-3 . TRBV10-3 . TGTGCCATCAGTGCTCTACAGGGCGCAGATACGCAGTATTTT CAISALQGADTQYF
TRBJ2-5 . TRBV7-2 TRBD1 TGTGCCAGCAGCTTAGGTGGGACAGCGCAAGAGACCCAGTACTTC CASSLGGTAQETQYF
TRBJ1-2 few TRBV27 . TGTGCCAGCAGTTCGACAGTTCCACCAACCTATGGCTACACCTTC CASSSTVPPTYGYTF
TRBJ2-5 . TRBV7-6 TRBD2 TGTGCCAGCAGCTATAGCGGGAGTAAGACCCAGTACTTC CASSYSGSKTQYF
TRBJ2-1 . TRBV7-2 . TGTGCCAGCAGCCAAGAGTTTACTCGTTACAATGAGCAGTTCTTC CASSQEFTRYNEQFF
TRBJ1-4 . TRBV4-3 . TGCGCCAGCAGCCAGCGGATGGCGCTCTCAAATGAAAAACTGTTTTTT CASSQRMALSNEKLFF
TRBJ1-5 many TRBV7-9 . TGTGCCAGCAGCGCGACAGATAGCAATCAGCCCCAGCATTTT CASSATDSNQPQHF
TRBJ1-4 . TRBV18 . TGTGCCAGCTCACCCTACTCCAACCCGGGAAGGGGAGAAAAACTGTTTTTT CASSPYSNPGRGEKLFF
TRBJ1-3 . TRBV11-3 TRBD1 TGTGCCAGCACCCCCTCCGGGACAGGGAGGACTGGAAACACCATATATTTT CASTPSGTGRTGNTIYF
TRBJ2-3 few TRBV30 TRBD2 TGTGCCTGGAGTCTAGCGGGAACAGATACGCAGTATTTT CAWSLAGTDTQYF
TRBJ1-3 . TRBV27 TRBD1 TGTGCCAGCAGGGGACAGGTCTCTGGAAACACCATATATTTT CASRGQVSGNTIYF
TRBJ2-2 few TRBV30 . TGTGCCTGGAGGGCCCTTTCTAGCACCGGGGAGCTGTTTTTT CAWRALSSTGELFF
TRBJ2-2 . TRBV12-5 TRBD1 TGTGCTAGTGGTTCGGGACAGGGGGACACCGGGGAGCTGTTTTTT CASGSGQGDTGELFF
TRBJ1-1 . TRBV5-4 TRBD1 TGTGCCAGCAAACGAGTAGGGGACAGGGTGGTGAACACTGAAGCTTTCTTT CASKRVGDRVVNTEAFF
TRBJ1-5 . TRBV30 . TGTGCCTTCCAAACCTATCAGGGTCAGCCCCAGCATTTT CAFQTYQGQPQHF
TRBJ2-7 . TRBV7-9 . TGTGCCAGTACTCCACCAGGGTCCTACGAGCAGTACTTC CASTPPGSYEQYF
TRBJ2-1 . TRBV5-5 TRBD1 TGTGCCAGCAGCCTTGACAGGGTCTCCTACAATGAGCAGTTCTTC CASSLDRVSYNEQFF
TRBJ2-5 few TRBV29-1 . TGCAGCGTTGCCGGACAGAACCAAGAGACCCAGTACTTC CSVAGQNQETQYF
TRBJ2-1 few TRBV11-2 . TGTGCCAGCAGCTTAGTTGGGTTACGCAAGGGGTACAATGAGCAGTTCTTC CASSLVGLRKGYNEQFF
TRBJ1-3 . TRBV7-2 . TGTGCCAGCAGCTTGGACGGAGTCTCTGGAAACACCATATATTTT CASSLDGVSGNTIYF